Below, 25 T cell receptor beta chains from the same sample are listed, as sequenced in a study of CD8 T cells in ankylosing spondylitis. TCRdb itself ran the 5' RACE reads through MiXCR, one entry per CDR3 protein. Among fewer than 500,000 distinct CDR3 sequences listed, roughly a quarter were seen once. Points from the study as a whole: For ankylosing spondylitis blood, a TCR beta motif of about eight highly homologous variants appeared characteristic.

Their antigen targets remain unknown. Sequencing was performed on blood, either unsorted or a sorted T cell fraction (not recorded which). The source is a male donor with ankylosing spondylitis.

About this clonotype: The junction departs from the called germline gene at one end, perhaps through a read error. This sequence joins TRBV12-3 or TRBV12-4 and TRBJ2-5; 7 nucleotides line up with TRBD1. The CDR3 is made up of 14 amino acids. Here the CDR3 reads CASRKTGSQETLYF. As DNA, the CDR3 is TGTGCCAGCAGAAAGACAGGGTCCCAAGAGACCCTGTACTTC.

The V and J genes are TRBV20-1 and TRBJ2-1, with 9 bases fitting TRBD1. Germline V gene lookup returns CDR1 DFQATT and CDR2 SNEGSKA (reference sequence). The CDR3 totals 16 residues. The junction had 15 bases not matched to a gene; V was cut back by 6 bases and J by 6 bases. CDR3 residues: CSAIPSGTGSVNEQFF. As DNA, the CDR3 is TGCAGTGCCATACCTTCGGGGACAGGGAGCGTCAATGAGCAGTTCTTC.

The chain uses TRBV11-2 and TRBJ1-6; no reliable D call. V lost 1 base to trimming and J lost 9 bases, with 10 bases between them. Germline CDR1 SGHAT, CDR2 FQNNGV. This CDR3 comprises 14 residues. In DNA, the CDR3 is TGTGCCAGCAGCTTAGTGTCTTCCGGTTCACCCCTCCACTTT. Protein sequence: CASSLVSSGSPLHF.

This sequence joins TRBV12-3 or TRBV12-4 and TRBJ1-2; D is ambiguous. V shed 2 bases and J shed 4 bases, with 8 bases lying between them. The CDR3 length is 13 residues. The CDR3 DNA sequence: TGTGCCAGCAGTTTAATAGTGAGCTATGGCTACACCTTC. This gives the protein CASSLIVSYGYTF.

This clonotype was detected only a few times. As DNA, the CDR3 is TGTGCCATCCCGGGACCCCTGAACACTGAAGCTTTCTTT. This encodes CAIPGPLNTEAFF. V and J are TRBV5-8 and TRBJ1-1; D is perhaps TRBD1 (5 bases). The germline gives CDR1 SGHTS, CDR2 YDEGEE. V was cut by 9 bases and J by 0 bases, with 12 bases left in between. CDR3 length: 13 residues.

This clonotype was counted only a few times. V gene TRBV29-1 combines with J gene TRBJ2-7, with TRBD2 matching over 14 bases. Germline loops: CDR1 SQVTM, CDR2 ANQGSEA. V was clipped by 5 bases and J by 6 bases; unmatched bases: 3. This CDR3 is 13 amino acids long. Written as DNA, the CDR3 is TGCAGCGTTCGACTAGCGGGAGGGGGCGAGCAGTACGTC. Its translation: CSVRLAGGGEQYV.

This clonotype was counted between two and nine times. The genes are TRBV3-1 and TRBJ1-2, with 7 bases lining up with TRBD1. CDR1 LGHDT and CDR2 YNNKEL come from the germline V gene (reference sequence). V lost 1 base, J lost 11 bases, and 10 bases stayed unmatched. CDR3 size: 14 residues. CDR3 in amino acids: CASSQVDREGRYTF. The CDR3 nucleotides are TGTGCCAGCAGCCAAGTCGACAGGGAGGGGAGATACACCTTC.

This clonotype was seen a few times. This sequence joins TRBV3-1 and TRBJ1-2; D remains unclear. The germline CDR1 and CDR2 sequences are LGHDT and YNNKEL (reference sequence). The CDR3 is 12 amino acids. Between the trimmed V and J ends, which lost 0 bases and 7 bases, there was a span of 6 bases. This CDR3 is CASSQDYSGYTF. The CDR3 nucleotides read TGTGCCAGCAGCCAAGACTACAGTGGCTACACCTTC.

In this sample, this clonotype turned up a few times. This chain connects TRBV5-1 to TRBJ2-5; weak D call: TRBD1 (5 bases). Germline loops: CDR1 SGHRS, CDR2 YFSETQ. V was shortened by 8 bases and J by 5 bases, with 16 bases between the two germline ends. CDR3 length equals 13 residues. As DNA, the CDR3 is TGCGCCAGTCTCTATGAAGGGGATGAGACCCAGTACTTC. Protein: CASLYEGDETQYF.

The V and J genes are TRBV20-1 and TRBJ2-1, with 10 bases fitting TRBD2. The CDR3 loop spans 13 amino acids. CDR1 DFQATT and CDR2 SNEGSKA come from the germline V gene (reference sequence). Germline trimming cut 8 bases from V and 7 bases from J; bases unmatched to any gene: 8. The CDR3 loop is CSPKAGGRNEQFF. The CDR3 nucleotides read TGCAGTCCCAAAGCGGGAGGGAGGAATGAGCAGTTCTTC.

This clonotype appeared a few times. CDR3 loop: CASSEFRGHTGELFF. The CDR3 DNA sequence: TGTGCCAGCAGTGAATTTAGGGGGCACACCGGGGAGCTGTTTTTT. The genes are TRBV6-1 and TRBJ2-2; 7 bases align to TRBD1. V lost 2 bases, J lost 3 bases, and 3 bases stayed unmatched. In germline, CDR1 is MNHNS, CDR2 SASEGT. The CDR3 runs to 15 residues.

The sample holds a few counts of this clonotype. The chain joins TRBV20-1 to TRBJ1-5, with no clear D. Trimming shortened V by 0 bases and J by 11 bases, and 8 bases separated the two germline ends. From germline, CDR1 is DFQATT and CDR2 SNEGSKA (reference sequence). This CDR3 has 11 amino acids. The CDR3 region has the DNA TGCAGTGCTAGAGATACCACGACCCAGCATTTT. It specifies CSARDTTTQHF.

The chain combines TRBV5-1 with TRBJ2-1; 9 nucleotides match TRBD2. J was trimmed by 5 bases and V by 4 bases; bases with no gene match: 10. Germline CDR1 reads SGHRS; CDR2 reads YFSETQ. This CDR3 contains 16 residues. CDR3 residues: CASSPSGGRAHNEQFF. DNA of the CDR3: TGCGCCAGCAGCCCTTCTGGCGGGAGGGCCCACAATGAGCAGTTCTTC.

This clonotype came up many times. This CDR3 reads CATSREGSGYNEQFF. CDR3 in DNA: TGTGCCACCAGCAGAGAGGGTAGCGGCTACAATGAGCAGTTCTTC. This chain links TRBV15 with TRBJ2-1; tentatively, D is TRBD2 (6 bases). V lost 0 bases and J 3 bases, leaving 9 bases between the germline ends. This CDR3 is 15 amino acids long. The germline CDR1 and CDR2 sequences are LNHNV and YYDKDF (reference sequence).

This clonotype was seen more than once but under ten times. V gene TRBV10-3 combines with J gene TRBJ2-1; maybe TRBD2 (5 bases). This CDR3 has 17 amino acids. V dropped 2 bases and J dropped 2 bases, with 16 bases sitting between them. Germline V gene sequence: CDR1 ENHRY, CDR2 SYGVKD. This CDR3 reads CAISETLRSGAYNEQFF. In DNA, the CDR3 is TGTGCCATCAGTGAGACCCTGAGGAGCGGAGCCTACAATGAGCAGTTCTTC.

This clonotype was seen a few times. The chain recombines TRBV24-1 with TRBJ2-1, with 9 bases aligning to TRBD2. From germline, CDR1 is KGHDR and CDR2 SFDVKD. The CDR3 spans 19 residues. V gave up 3 bases and J gave up 2 bases; unmatched junction bases: 13. CDR3 loop: CATSDPGTSLRGAYNEQFF. CDR3 DNA sequence: TGTGCCACCAGTGATCCTGGGACTAGCCTAAGGGGGGCCTACAATGAGCAGTTCTTC.

A single count supports this clonotype. The chain is built from TRBV27 and TRBJ2-7; 7 bases agree with TRBD1. CDR1 is MNHEY, CDR2 SMNVEV, per germline (reference sequence). This CDR3 has 15 amino acids. The J segment lost 7 bases and the V segment lost 5 bases, leaving 14 bases of the junction unmatched. This CDR3 is CASSKDRIPSGEQYF. In nucleotides, the CDR3 is TGTGCCAGCAGTAAGGACAGGATCCCTTCCGGAGAGCAGTACTTC.

A few counts support this clonotype. The chain couples TRBV5-1 to TRBJ2-3, with TRBD1 matching 9 bases. Germline values: CDR1 SGHRS, CDR2 YFSETQ. The V segment lost 4 bases and the J segment 6 bases; nucleotides outside the gene matches: 9. The CDR3 length is 15 residues. This CDR3 reads CASSPQGARRDTQYF. The CDR3 DNA is TGCGCCAGCAGCCCACAGGGGGCCCGGCGCGATACGCAGTATTTT.

The J gene is TRBJ1-6, the V gene TRBV7-8; 8 bases map to TRBD1. The CDR3 spans 14 residues. Trimming cost V 5 bases and J 7 bases; bases outside gene matches: 4. Germline-derived CDR1 and CDR2 are SGHVS and FQNEAQ. The CDR3 spells CASSRTGTNSPLHF. In DNA form, the CDR3 reads TGTGCCAGCAGCAGGACAGGGACGAATTCACCCCTCCACTTT. Looking up the rest from reference TRBV7-8 and TRBJ1-6 gives the full variable domain: GAGVSQSPRYKVAKRGQDVALRCDPISGHVSLFWYQQALGQGPEFLTYFQNEAQLDKSGLPSDRFFAERPEGSVSTLKIQRTQQEDSAVYLCASSRTGTNSPLHFGNGTRLTVT.

The CDR3 coding sequence is TGTGCCAGCAGCTTTGGGGCCTCGCCATTACAAGAGACCCAGTACTTC. Translated, it gives CASSFGASPLQETQYF. The chain recombines TRBV7-2 with TRBJ2-5, with D perhaps matching TRBD1 (5 bases). V was pared by 3 bases and J by 2 bases, with 16 bases between. The CDR3 spans 16 residues. Germline CDR1 and CDR2: SGHTA and FQGNSA.

The chain uses TRBV10-2 and TRBJ2-1; TRBD2 matches at 8 bases. V lost 0 bases to trimming and J lost 3 bases; unmatched junction nucleotides: 4. CDR1 WSHSY and CDR2 SAAADI come from the germline V gene. This CDR3 contains 16 residues. DNA of the CDR3: TGCGCCAGCAGTGAGTCAATAGCGGGGCTCTACAATGAGCAGTTCTTC. Amino acids: CASSESIAGLYNEQFF.

The chain joins TRBV28 to TRBJ2-7, with D maybe TRBD1 (6 bases). This CDR3 is built from 13 residues. Germline V CDR1 and CDR2: MDHEN, SYDVKM. The V gene lost 6 bases and the J gene lost 1 base, with 10 bases spanning the gap. The CDR3 coding sequence is TGTGCCAGCAGCGCACAGGGATCCTACGAGCAGTACGTC. This sequence encodes CASSAQGSYEQYV.

In this sample, this clonotype turned up many times. The genes are TRBV27 and TRBJ2-3; D unresolved. The germline gives CDR1 MNHEY, CDR2 SMNVEV (reference sequence). The germline V and J ends were trimmed by 2 bases and 4 bases, with 10 bases remaining between them. This CDR3 is built from 14 residues. Here the CDR3 DNA reads TGTGCCAGCAGTTTAGCTCTAGGGTCAGATACGCAGTATTTT. Translation: CASSLALGSDTQYF.

This clonotype was seen only a few times. The chain uses TRBV28 and TRBJ1-1; 7 nucleotides agree with TRBD1. CDR1 MDHEN and CDR2 SYDVKM come from the germline V gene. The J segment lost 0 bases and the V segment lost 7 bases, leaving 8 bases of the junction unmatched. The CDR3 runs to 15 residues. Here the CDR3 reads CASIPGQLMNTEAFF. In DNA, the CDR3 is TGTGCCAGCATTCCGGGACAGCTCATGAACACTGAAGCTTTCTTT.

This sequence joins TRBV7-2 and TRBJ2-2; 8 nucleotides align to TRBD2. With 5 bases clipped from V and 2 bases from J, the junction kept 7 bases outside the gene matches. The germline gives CDR1 SGHTA, CDR2 FQGNSA. The CDR3 contains 16 residues. The CDR3: CASSRRGGANTGELFF. CDR3 nucleotides: TGTGCCAGCAGCCGCCGGGGGGGTGCCAACACCGGGGAGCTGTTTTTT.